This T cell receptor beta chain was documented in a study of identical twins. This clonotype was recorded a few times. The target antigen is unknown. Template switching added a universal primer binding site, and final cDNA carried unique molecular identifiers. Each CDR3 protein gets one entry after TCRdb re-called the 5' RACE reads with MiXCR. The table includes about 890,000 distinct CDR3 sequences, 9% to 15% detected once. This CDR3 comprises 12 residues. Germline assignment: CDR1 SGHTA and CDR2 FQGNSA. Trimming took off 2 bases at V and 7 bases at J, with 7 bases between the two ends. Findings and limits, study-wide: Monozygotic twins shared more out-of-frame TCR alpha than recombination models predicted. Low generation probability was overrepresented in out-of-frame alpha sequences shared by twins. There were fewer insertions in abundant cord blood beta clonotypes, but memory repertoires showed no such pattern.

This sample also appeared in a second study, on yellow fever vaccine responses in identical twins.

The V call is TRBV7-2, the J call TRBJ2-3; a weak D match, TRBD2 (5 bases). This sequence originates from a woman aged 18 to 35 in good health. Sequenced material: PBMCs. The DNA of the CDR3 is TGTGCCAGCAGCTTAAGCGGTAATACGCAGTATTTT. This gives the protein CASSLSGNTQYF.